This T cell receptor beta chain is from a study of blood T cell repertoires in COVID-19. Study at large: COVID-19 samples, acute and convalescent, were from the United States, Italy and Spain. From T cells, B-cell-depleted T cells, or PBMCs came the material, which was cDNA or gDNA.

Germline CDR1 MNHEY, CDR2 SMNVEV (reference sequence). J was trimmed by 11 bases and V by 3 bases; bases with no gene match: 14. The length of the CDR3 is 16 residues. Per the original data handling: Reference gene primer amplification gave estimated nucleated cell counts. Clones were read by immunoSEQ multiplex PCR, and TCRdb kept only the in-frame ones, dropping some. V, J and clone size reflect that table, while D and trimming were determined from the DNA. The sample records more than 95,000 clones, about 89% being singletons. The J gene is TRBJ1-4, the V gene TRBV27, with TRBD1 matching 8 bases. The sequence was collected from a man aged 50 to 60 with acute or convalescent COVID-19. The sample was peripheral blood. The CDR3 reads CASSLLLKGAGGKLFF. In nucleotides, the CDR3 is TGTGCCAGCAGTTTGCTCTTGAAAGGAGCAGGGGGCAAACTGTTTTTT.